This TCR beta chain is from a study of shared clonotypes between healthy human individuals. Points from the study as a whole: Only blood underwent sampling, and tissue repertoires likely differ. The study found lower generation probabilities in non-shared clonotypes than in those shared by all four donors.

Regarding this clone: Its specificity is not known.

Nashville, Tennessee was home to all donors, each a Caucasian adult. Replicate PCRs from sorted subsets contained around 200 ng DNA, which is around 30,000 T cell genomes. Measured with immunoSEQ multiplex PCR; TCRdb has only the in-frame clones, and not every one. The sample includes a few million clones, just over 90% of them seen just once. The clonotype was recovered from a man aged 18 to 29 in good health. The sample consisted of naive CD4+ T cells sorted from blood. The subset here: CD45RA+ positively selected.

The CDR3 loop reads CASSVEGVPSTDTQYF. The CDR3 region has the DNA TGTGCCAGCAGCGTCGAGGGGGTACCGAGCACAGATACGCAGTATTTT. V usage is TRBV9 and J usage is TRBJ2-3, with D perhaps TRBD1 (6 bases). Per germline, CDR1 SGDLS and CDR2 YYNGEE. V was shortened by 2 bases and J by 0 bases, with 13 bases between the two germline ends. The CDR3 is 16 residues long. The whole variable domain, remainder taken from reference TRBV9 and TRBJ2-3, is DSGVTQTPKHLITATGQRVTLRCSPRSGDLSVYWYQQSLDQGLQFLIQYYNGEERAKGNILERFSAQQFPDLHSELNLSSLELGDSALYFCASSVEGVPSTDTQYFGPGTRLTVL.